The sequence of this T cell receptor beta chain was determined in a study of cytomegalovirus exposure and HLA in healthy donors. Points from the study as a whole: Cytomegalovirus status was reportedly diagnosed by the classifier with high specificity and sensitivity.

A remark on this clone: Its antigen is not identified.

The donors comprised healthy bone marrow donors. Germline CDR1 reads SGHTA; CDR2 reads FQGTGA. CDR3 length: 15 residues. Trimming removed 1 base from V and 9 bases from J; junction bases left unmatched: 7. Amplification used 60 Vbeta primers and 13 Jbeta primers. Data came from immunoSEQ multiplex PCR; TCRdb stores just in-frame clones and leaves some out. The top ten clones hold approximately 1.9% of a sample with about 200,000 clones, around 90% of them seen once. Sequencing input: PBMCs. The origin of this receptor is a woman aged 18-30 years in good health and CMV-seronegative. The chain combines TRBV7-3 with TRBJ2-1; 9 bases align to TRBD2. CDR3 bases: TGTGCCAGCAGCTTAAGCGGGAGGGCCGTGGGTGAGCAGTTCTTC. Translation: CASSLSGRAVGEQFF. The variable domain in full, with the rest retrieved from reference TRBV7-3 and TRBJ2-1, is GAGVSQTPSNKVTEKGKYVELRCDPISGHTALYWYRQSLGQGPEFLIYFQGTGAADDSGLPNDRFFAVRPEGSVSTLKIQRTERGDSAVYLCASSLSGRAVGEQFFGPGTRLTVL.